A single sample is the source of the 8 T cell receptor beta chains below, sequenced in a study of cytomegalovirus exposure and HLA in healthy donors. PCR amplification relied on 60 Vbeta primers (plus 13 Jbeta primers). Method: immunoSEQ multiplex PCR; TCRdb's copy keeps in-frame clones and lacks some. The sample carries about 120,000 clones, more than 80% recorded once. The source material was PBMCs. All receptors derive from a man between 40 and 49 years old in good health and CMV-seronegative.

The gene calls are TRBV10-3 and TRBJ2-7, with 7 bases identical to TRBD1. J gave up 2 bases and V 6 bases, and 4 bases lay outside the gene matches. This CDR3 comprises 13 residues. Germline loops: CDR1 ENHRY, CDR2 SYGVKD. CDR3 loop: CAISRQGAYEQYF. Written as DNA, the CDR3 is TGTGCCATCAGCCGACAGGGTGCCTACGAGCAGTACTTC.

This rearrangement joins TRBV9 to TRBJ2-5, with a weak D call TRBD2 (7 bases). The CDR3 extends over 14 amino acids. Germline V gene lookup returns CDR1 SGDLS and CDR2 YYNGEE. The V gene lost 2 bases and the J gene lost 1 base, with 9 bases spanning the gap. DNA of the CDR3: TGTGCCAGCAGCGTGGGGGGGGCCCAAGAGACCCAGTACTTC. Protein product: CASSVGGAQETQYF.

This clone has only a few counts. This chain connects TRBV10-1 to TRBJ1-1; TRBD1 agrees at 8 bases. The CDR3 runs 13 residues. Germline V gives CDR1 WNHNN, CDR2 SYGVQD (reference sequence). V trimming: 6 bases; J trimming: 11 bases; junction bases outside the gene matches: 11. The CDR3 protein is CASSPQGTGQAFF. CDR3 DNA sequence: TGCGCCAGCAGCCCCCAGGGGACAGGACAGGCTTTCTTT.

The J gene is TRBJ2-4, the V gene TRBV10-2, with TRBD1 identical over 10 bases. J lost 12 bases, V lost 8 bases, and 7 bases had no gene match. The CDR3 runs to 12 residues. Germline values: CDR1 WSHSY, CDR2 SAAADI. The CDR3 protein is CASRDRGDSQYF. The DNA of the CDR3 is TGCGCCAGCCGGGACAGGGGAGACAGTCAGTACTTC.

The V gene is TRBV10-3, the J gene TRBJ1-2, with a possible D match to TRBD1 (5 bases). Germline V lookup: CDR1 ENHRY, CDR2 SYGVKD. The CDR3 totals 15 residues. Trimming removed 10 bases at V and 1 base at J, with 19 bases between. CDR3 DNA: TGTGCCACCGTGGGGGGTGAATCATTTAACTATGGCTACACCTTC. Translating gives CATVGGESFNYGYTF.

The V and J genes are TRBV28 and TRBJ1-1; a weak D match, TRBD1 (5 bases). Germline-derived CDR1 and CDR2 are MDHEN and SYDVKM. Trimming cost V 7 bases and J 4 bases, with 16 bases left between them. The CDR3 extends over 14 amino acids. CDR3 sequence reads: CASKGAASVTEAFF. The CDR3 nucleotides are TGTGCCAGCAAAGGGGCAGCTTCGGTCACTGAAGCTTTCTTT.

This CDR3 reads CASSEEAVSNQPQHF. CDR3 sequence (DNA): TGTGCCAGCAGCGAAGAAGCCGTTAGCAATCAGCCCCAGCATTTT. V usage is TRBV9 and J usage is TRBJ1-5; D unclear. The V end was cut by 3 bases, the J end by 0 bases, with 10 bases between. Germline V CDR1 and CDR2: SGDLS, YYNGEE. The CDR3 length is 15 residues.

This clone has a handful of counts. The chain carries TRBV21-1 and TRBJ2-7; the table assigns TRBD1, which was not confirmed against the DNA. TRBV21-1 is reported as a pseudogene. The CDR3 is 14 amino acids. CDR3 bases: TGTGCCAGCACCATACAGGGTCGAGACTACGAGCAGTACTTC. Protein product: CASTIQGRDYEQYF.